Listed below are T cell receptor beta chains from one sample, sequenced in a study of T-cell memory formation after mild COVID-19. TCRdb called the 5' RACE reads again in MiXCR, with one record for every CDR3 protein. The profile covers 92,000 or so distinct CDR3 sequences, with over 12% appearing a single time and approximately 40% taken by the ten largest. The specimen was PBMCs or a T cell subset sorted from them (not recorded which). These receptors came from a man aged 18 to 29 who had mild COVID-19 (a few samples of this study predate the infection). Cell type and time point are not known. Both conserved end residues are part of each CDR3. D genes are given only for firm matches. Clone size is shown for a subset of rows, as once, few, many or a class of expanded clone.

D gene,J gene,V gene,CDR3 length,clone size,CDR3 protein,CDR3 DNA
NA,TRBJ2-2,TRBV6-5,12,many,CASSWGTGELFF,TGTGCCAGCAGTTGGGGTACCGGGGAGCTGTTTTTT
TRBD1,TRBJ1-6,TRBV6-5,15,NA,CASRPRDRDNSPLHF,TGTGCCAGCAGACCCCGGGACAGGGATAATTCACCCCTCCACTTT
TRBD1,TRBJ1-6,TRBV6-2/TRBV6-3,13,few,CASTGTANSPLHF,TGTGCCAGCACCGGGACAGCTAATTCACCCCTCCACTTT
TRBD1,TRBJ1-4,TRBV6-2/TRBV6-3,15,few,CASSGWTGEHEKLFF,TGTGCCAGCAGCGGGTGGACAGGAGAGCATGAAAAACTGTTTTTT
NA,TRBJ2-7,TRBV10-3,13,few,CAITGDSPYEQYF,TGTGCCATCACGGGGGACAGCCCCTACGAGCAGTACTTC
NA,TRBJ2-2,TRBV6-2/TRBV6-3,15,NA,CASSRTGPQAGELFF,TGTGCCAGCAGTCGGACCGGGCCCCAGGCCGGGGAGCTGTTTTTT
NA,TRBJ1-1,TRBV10-3,14,NA,CAISESRGNTEAFF,TGTGCCATCAGTGAGTCCAGGGGGAACACTGAAGCTTTCTTT
NA,TRBJ1-4,TRBV6-1,13,few,CASIGQGWEKLFF,TGTGCCAGCATAGGGCAGGGTTGGGAAAAACTGTTTTTT
NA,TRBJ1-2,TRBV27,15,few,CASLRDANSNYGYTF,TGTGCCAGCCTCCGGGATGCCAACTCTAACTATGGCTACACCTTC
NA,TRBJ2-5,TRBV7-9,16,NA,CASSLAMRRVQETQYF,TGTGCCAGCAGCTTAGCAATGCGGCGGGTCCAAGAGACCCAGTACTTC
NA,TRBJ2-3,TRBV6-6,14,NA,CASSYSTGTDTQYF,TGTGCCAGCAGTTACTCGACGGGAACAGATACGCAGTATTTT
TRBD2,TRBJ2-3,TRBV3-1,17,many,CASSQGLAGISTDTQYF,TGTGCCAGCAGCCAAGGACTAGCGGGGATAAGCACAGATACGCAGTATTTT
NA,TRBJ2-3,TRBV19,13,few,CASKRSYTDTQYF,TGTGCCAGTAAGAGATCATACACAGATACGCAGTATTTT
TRBD2,TRBJ2-2,TRBV28,15,NA,CASSPTSRATGELFF,TGTGCCAGCAGTCCGACTAGCAGGGCCACCGGGGAGCTGTTTTTT
NA,TRBJ1-5,TRBV12-3/TRBV12-4,13,few,CASTGRSNQPQHF,TGTGCCAGCACCGGACGGAGCAATCAGCCCCAGCATTTT
NA,TRBJ2-3,TRBV28,15,NA,CASRQTGTSTDTQYF,TGTGCCAGCAGGCAGACAGGTACTAGCACAGATACGCAGTATTTT
NA,TRBJ2-3,TRBV7-6,17,few,CASSTRPTGIGTDTQYF,TGTGCCAGCAGCACCAGACCGACGGGAATTGGCACAGATACGCAGTATTTT
NA,TRBJ2-7,TRBV7-9,12,NA,CASSRLTYEQYF,TGTGCCAGCAGTCGACTTACCTACGAGCAGTACTTC
TRBD2,TRBJ2-1,TRBV20-1,17,few,CSARTSGGAIVADEQFF,TGCAGTGCCCGAACTAGCGGGGGGGCCATCGTAGCGGATGAGCAGTTCTTC
NA,TRBJ2-1,TRBV6-6,12,NA,CASSLTYDEQFF,TGTGCCAGCAGCCTAACTTACGATGAGCAGTTCTTC
NA,TRBJ1-4,TRBV6-6,14,few,CASSYSRVEEKLFF,TGTGCCAGCAGTTACTCGAGGGTGGAAGAAAAACTGTTTTTT
NA,TRBJ1-5,TRBV9,15,NA,CASSSRDAGNQPQHF,TGTGCCAGCAGCTCCCGGGACGCAGGCAATCAGCCCCAGCATTTT
NA,TRBJ1-5,TRBV6-5,12,few,CASSAGDQPQHF,TGTGCCAGCAGTGCAGGGGATCAGCCCCAGCATTTT
TRBD1,TRBJ1-3,TRBV5-6,16,few,CASSSTGDLRGNTIYF,TGTGCCAGCAGCTCGACAGGGGACCTTCGGGGAAACACCATATATTTT
NA,TRBJ2-3,TRBV4-3,21,NA,CASGPSEWPGHTPTSTDTQYF,TGCGCCAGCGGGCCGAGTGAATGGCCGGGACACACTCCCACGAGCACAGATACGCAGTATTTT
NA,TRBJ1-4,TRBV4-1,16,many,CASSQHEGLPNEKLFF,TGCGCCAGCAGCCAGCACGAGGGGTTGCCTAATGAAAAACTGTTTTTT
NA,TRBJ1-2,TRBV12-3/TRBV12-4,12,NA,CASTQGYYGYTF,TGTGCCAGCACCCAGGGGTACTATGGCTACACCTTC
TRBD2,TRBJ2-3,TRBV9,15,few,CASSDGLVSTDTQYF,TGTGCCAGCAGCGACGGACTAGTTAGCACAGATACGCAGTATTTT
NA,TRBJ1-4,TRBV29-1,14,NA,CSVEDAGANEKLFF,TGCAGCGTTGAGGACGCCGGCGCTAATGAAAAACTGTTTTTT
NA,TRBJ1-1,TRBV6-5,17,NA,CASSNLAGGREGTEAFF,TGTGCCAGCAGTAACCTGGCGGGGGGTCGGGAGGGCACTGAAGCTTTCTTT
NA,TRBJ1-2,TRBV20-1,14,NA,CSARDRTGLNGYTF,TGCAGTGCTAGAGATCGAACAGGATTAAATGGCTACACCTTC
NA,TRBJ2-1,TRBV6-4,13,few,CARWRGVYNEQFF,TGTGCCCGGTGGAGGGGGGTATACAATGAGCAGTTCTTC
NA,TRBJ2-5,TRBV6-5,13,NA,CASTVRPQETQYF,TGTGCCAGCACAGTCAGACCCCAAGAGACCCAGTACTTC
NA,TRBJ1-6,TRBV6-6,14,few,CASSYRGGNSPLHF,TGTGCCAGCAGTTACCGGGGGGGTAATTCACCCCTCCACTTT
NA,TRBJ2-7,TRBV29-1,13,once,CSGAGGVSYEQYF,TGCAGCGGGGCCGGGGGAGTTTCCTACGAGCAGTACTTC
NA,TRBJ1-1,TRBV7-8,13,few,CASRARVSTEAFF,TGTGCCAGCAGGGCCAGGGTGAGCACTGAAGCTTTCTTT
NA,TRBJ2-1,TRBV4-1,16,NA,CASSPADTLVGNEQFF,TGCGCCAGCAGCCCCGCGGACACCCTCGTCGGCAATGAGCAGTTCTTC
NA,TRBJ2-1,TRBV20-1,15,few,CSAEVDPSSYNEQFF,TGCAGTGCTGAGGTAGATCCGAGCTCCTACAATGAGCAGTTCTTC
NA,TRBJ1-1,TRBV20-1,13,NA,CSARLTWNTEAFF,TGCAGTGCTAGACTTACTTGGAACACTGAAGCTTTCTTT